These T cell receptor beta chains were read from a single sample in a study of patients and donors after allogeneic stem cell transplantation. TCRdb analysed the RT-PCR reads with MiXCR anew, one entry per CDR3 protein. Among some 92,000 distinct CDR3 sequences listed, roughly 52% were seen once. The specimen sequenced was blood, either unsorted or a sorted T cell fraction (not recorded which). All receptors come from a human donor who was either an allogeneic HSCT recipient or a stem cell or donor lymphocyte infusion donor (not recorded which). It is not recorded whose cells these are; they may come from a transplant donor. The CDR3 runs from the conserved cysteine through the conserved F or W. D genes are given only for firm matches. A clone size is listed for some rows: how often the clone was seen (once, few, many), or a class if it is expanded.

v_gene,j_gene,d_gene,abundance,CDR3aa,CDR3nt
TRBV28,TRBJ1-5,TRBD1,few,CASITGTGDLSNQPQHF,TGTGCCAGCATTACCGGGACAGGGGACCTTAGCAATCAGCCCCAGCATTTT
TRBV27,TRBJ1-1,TRBD1,few,CASSTQGAGTEAFF,TGTGCCAGCAGTACGCAGGGGGCGGGTACTGAAGCTTTCTTT
TRBV20-1,TRBJ2-7,TRBD2,-,CSASVGGRYEQYF,TGCAGTGCTAGCGTTGGCGGGAGGTACGAGCAGTACTTC
TRBV13,TRBJ1-5,-,few,CASSLGLNQPQHF,TGTGCCAGCAGCTTAGGTCTTAATCAGCCCCAGCATTTT
TRBV29-1,TRBJ1-1,TRBD1,-,CSARTGDTEAFF,TGCAGCGCCCGGACAGGGGACACTGAAGCTTTCTTT
TRBV24-1,TRBJ1-5,-,-,CATSPCLGVGNQPQHF,TGTGCCACCAGTCCCTGTCTTGGGGTTGGCAATCAGCCCCAGCATTTT
TRBV5-6,TRBJ1-2,-,-,CASSLRTRGLYGYTF,TGTGCCAGCAGCTTGCGGACCCGGGGACTCTATGGCTACACCTTC
TRBV28,TRBJ2-3,-,-,CASNPNGGTDTQYF,TGTGCCAGCAACCCCAACGGCGGCACAGATACGCAGTATTTT
TRBV12-3/TRBV12-4,TRBJ1-1,-,few,CASIDRRWSNTEAFF,TGTGCCAGCATCGACAGAAGGTGGTCGAACACTGAAGCTTTCTTT
TRBV29-1,TRBJ1-2,-,-,CSVVVGNGYTF,TGCAGCGTTGTAGTCGGGAATGGCTACACCTTC
TRBV5-1,TRBJ1-3,-,few,CASSLIPRTGNTIYF,TGCGCCAGCAGCTTGATCCCGCGAACTGGAAACACCATATATTTT
TRBV7-2,TRBJ1-2,-,few,CASSLASASYGYTF,TGTGCCAGCAGCTTAGCTTCAGCCAGCTATGGCTACACCTTC
TRBV28,TRBJ1-5,TRBD1,-,CASTLGQGASQPQHF,TGTGCCAGCACCCTCGGGCAGGGGGCAAGTCAGCCCCAGCATTTT
TRBV29-1,TRBJ1-5,-,-,CSVAGEGQPQHF,TGCAGCGTTGCAGGGGAGGGACAGCCCCAGCATTTT
TRBV12-3/TRBV12-4,TRBJ1-1,-,-,CATHRSRTEAFF,TGTGCCACCCACAGGTCTAGGACTGAAGCTTTCTTT
TRBV4-1,TRBJ1-1,-,-,CASSEEPGGEAFF,TGCGCCAGCAGCGAGGAGCCAGGCGGGGAAGCTTTCTTT
TRBV10-3,TRBJ2-2,-,-,CAVRSGGPGELFF,TGTGCCGTTCGAAGTGGGGGCCCCGGGGAGCTGTTTTTT
TRBV6-6,TRBJ1-4,-,-,CASSPALEGNEKLFF,TGTGCCAGCAGCCCCGCCCTCGAGGGAAATGAAAAACTGTTTTTT
TRBV3-1,TRBJ2-5,-,-,CASSQALQRGQETQYF,TGTGCCAGCAGCCAAGCCCTCCAGCGAGGACAAGAGACCCAGTACTTC
TRBV20-1,TRBJ2-3,TRBD2,-,CSALLAGRGSTDTQYF,TGCAGTGCCCTACTAGCGGGCCGCGGGAGCACAGATACGCAGTATTTT
TRBV6-5,TRBJ1-3,-,-,CASSYTGGRSSGNTIYF,TGTGCCAGCAGTTACACCGGCGGACGGAGCTCTGGAAACACCATATATTTT
TRBV28,TRBJ1-4,TRBD1,-,CASSLQGTVEKLFF,TGTGCCAGCAGTTTACAAGGGACAGTTGAAAAACTGTTTTTT
TRBV28,TRBJ1-1,-,few,CASNGAPRYTEAFF,TGTGCCAGCAATGGGGCCCCCCGCTACACTGAAGCTTTCTTT
TRBV10-3,TRBJ1-2,-,-,CAISRTMGNYGYTF,TGTGCCATCAGCCGGACAATGGGGAACTATGGCTACACCTTC
TRBV4-1,TRBJ1-1,TRBD1,few,CASSPGQGGNTEAFF,TGCGCCAGCAGCCCCGGACAGGGAGGGAACACTGAAGCTTTCTTT
TRBV29-1,TRBJ1-1,TRBD1,-,CSASGQGNEAFF,TGCAGCGCCTCAGGACAGGGCAATGAAGCTTTCTTT
TRBV27,TRBJ2-5,TRBD2,-,CASSFGGRKTQYF,TGTGCCAGCAGTTTTGGCGGGAGAAAGACCCAGTACTTC
TRBV15,TRBJ1-5,-,-,CATSRVEQTKPQHF,TGTGCCACCAGCAGAGTTGAGCAGACCAAACCCCAGCATTTT
TRBV15,TRBJ1-5,-,-,CATSREGWGLSNQPQHF,TGTGCCACCAGCAGAGAAGGGTGGGGGCTGAGCAATCAGCCCCAGCATTTT
TRBV15,TRBJ1-1,-,-,CATSRDWGSPENTEAFF,TGTGCCACCAGCAGAGATTGGGGGTCACCTGAGAACACTGAAGCTTTCTTT
TRBV6-5,TRBJ2-5,-,-,CASRLRGRETQYF,TGTGCCAGCAGATTACGGGGGCGGGAGACCCAGTACTTC